The 31 T cell receptor beta chains below come from one sample, sequenced in a study of CXCR3-negative and CXCR3-positive naive CD8 T cells. Antigen specificity for these receptors is unknown. UMI labels and 5' RACE were used to prepare the TRB cDNA libraries. For each CDR3 protein, TCRdb gives one entry from its re-call of the 5' RACE reads, without DNA. Across 80,000 to 100,000 distinct CDR3 sequences, the top ten clones capture under 0.95% of the sample. Overall study results and limits: The TRB CDR3s that CXCR3-positive naive cells carried were more hydrophobic than those of CXCR3-negative naive cells.

The source material was naive CXCR3+ CD8+ T cells from blood. The subset here: CD45RO-CCR7+CD27+CD95- naive CD8+ T cells expressing CXCR3 (TNR3+). These receptors all stem from a human donor in good health. Some clones in this sample may be carry-over from other donors' samples.

V and J are TRBV28 and TRBJ2-1; TCRdb returns TRBD2, unconfirmable since there is no DNA. The germline V gene has CDR1 MDHEN and CDR2 SYDVKM. This CDR3 contains 17 residues. The CDR3 sequence: CASSLPPLAGDGDEQFF.

This chain joins TRBV12-3 or TRBV12-4 and TRBJ2-7; TCRdb calls TRBD1, which cannot be checked without DNA. The CDR3 has 15 amino acids. The CDR3: CASRPGTAASYEQYF.

The chain employs TRBV13 and TRBJ1-5; TCRdb lists TRBD1, though no DNA is available to test this call. The CDR3 is 16 amino acids. The germline V gene encodes CDR1 PRHDT and CDR2 FYEKMQ (reference sequence). CDR3 loop: CASSFSYRGEDQPQHF.

The chain recombines TRBV27 with TRBJ1-2; the D gene TCRdb calls, TRBD1, cannot be checked with no DNA. The CDR3 runs 15 residues. Germline V lookup: CDR1 MNHEY, CDR2 SMNVEV (reference sequence). This CDR3 reads CASSLRPAPGAGYTF.

This chain uses TRBV28 with TRBJ1-4; the TRBD1 assignment by TCRdb is unverifiable without DNA. This CDR3 contains 16 residues. Germline assignment: CDR1 MDHEN and CDR2 SYDVKM. CDR3 residues: CASSCPNDRGDEKLFF.

This sequence joins TRBV28 and TRBJ1-4; as DNA is missing, the TRBD1 call by TCRdb cannot be tested. CDR1 and CDR2 from the germline V gene are MDHEN and SYDVKM. This CDR3 spans 15 amino acids. This CDR3 reads CASSFGQPTNEKLFF.

V is TRBV20-1 and J is TRBJ2-1; TCRdb's assignment of TRBD1 cannot be checked, as there is no DNA. Germline CDR1 is DFQATT and CDR2 is SNEGSKA (reference sequence). The CDR3 consists of 17 residues. The CDR3 loop reads CSARVAVRDGPYNEQFF.

The chain links TRBV20-1 to TRBJ2-5; the D gene TCRdb calls, TRBD1, cannot be checked with no DNA. The CDR3 length is 12 residues. CDR1 is DFQATT, CDR2 SNEGSKA, per germline (reference sequence). The CDR3: CSGGQRLETQYF.

The chain uses TRBV12-3 or TRBV12-4 and TRBJ2-1; the D gene TCRdb calls, TRBD2, cannot be checked with no DNA. This CDR3 is 16 amino acids long. The CDR3 region is CASSPRTSGRGNEQFF.

The CDR3 sequence is CASSGKITLNTDTQYF. This chain uses TRBV9 with TRBJ2-3. The germline CDR1 and CDR2 sequences are SGDLS and YYNGEE. The CDR3 spans 16 residues.

The chain uses TRBV7-9 and TRBJ2-1; TCRdb outputs TRBD2, but without DNA this stays unchecked. The germline gives CDR1 SEHNR, CDR2 FQNEAQ (reference sequence). This CDR3 contains 16 residues. CDR3 sequence reads: CASNLWMGLANNEQFF.

This sequence joins TRBV19 and TRBJ1-1. Germline V CDR1 and CDR2: LNHDA, SQIVND (reference sequence). The CDR3 extends over 13 amino acids. CDR3: CASSVTLNTEAFF.

The chain combines TRBV12-3 or TRBV12-4 with TRBJ2-7; the TCRdb call, TRBD1, lacks DNA for checking. The length of the CDR3 is 15 residues. The CDR3: CASSLFVGVSYEQYF.

The chain has TRBV5-5 and TRBJ2-7; TCRdb's D call of TRBD1 is untestable without DNA. CDR1 and CDR2 (germline): SGHKS, YYEKEE (reference sequence). This CDR3 region has 16 residues. CDR3 region: CASTPWTGDRAYEQYF.

The chain's CDR3 is CASTVRTGVADTQYF. This chain uses TRBV6-6 with TRBJ2-3; as DNA is missing, the TRBD1 call by TCRdb cannot be tested. Germline V gene data show CDR1 as MNHNY and CDR2 as SVGAGI (reference sequence). The CDR3 totals 15 residues.

The rearrangement links TRBV20-1 to TRBJ2-7; the TCRdb call, TRBD1, lacks DNA for checking. The CDR3 is made up of 13 amino acids. Germline V CDR1 and CDR2: DFQATT, SNEGSKA (reference sequence). This CDR3 reads CSLGRQGAYEQYF.

V usage is TRBV20-1 and J usage is TRBJ1-1. CDR1 and CDR2 from the germline V gene are DFQATT and SNEGSKA (reference sequence). The CDR3 covers 12 residues. CDR3 sequence: CSARARETEAFF.

The rearrangement links TRBV3-1 to TRBJ2-3; lacking DNA, the TRBD1 call made by TCRdb goes unchecked. Germline V gene data show CDR1 as LGHDT and CDR2 as YNNKEL (reference sequence). This CDR3 has 15 amino acids. The CDR3 loop reads CASSQVDSLADTQYF.

The CDR3 spells CASSVTSGANVLTF. The V and J genes are TRBV28 and TRBJ2-6. The germline V gene has CDR1 MDHEN and CDR2 SYDVKM. The CDR3 runs 14 residues.

The gene calls are TRBV6-2 or TRBV6-3 and TRBJ2-7. The germline CDR1 and CDR2 sequences are MNHEY and SVGEGT. The CDR3 extends over 15 amino acids. The CDR3 here is CASTYDGVAYYEQYF.

V gene TRBV25-1 combines with J gene TRBJ1-2. CDR1 and CDR2 from the germline V gene are MGHDK and SYGVNS. This CDR3 region has 14 residues. The CDR3 sequence: CASSEWSLGGGYTF.

The rearrangement uses TRBV15 and TRBJ2-6; TCRdb selects TRBD1, and the lack of DNA leaves this call unchecked. The germline V gene encodes CDR1 LNHNV and CDR2 YYDKDF (reference sequence). This CDR3 has 15 residues. The CDR3 loop is CATSRDKGGANVLTF.

This chain joins TRBV24-1 and TRBJ2-7; the TCRdb D gene call, TRBD1, has no DNA to confirm it. Germline V CDR1 and CDR2: KGHDR, SFDVKD. The CDR3 has 15 residues. The CDR3 reads CATSDLGAEQDEQYF.

CDR3 protein: CASSQERNTDTQYF. The genes are TRBV4-3 and TRBJ2-3. CDR1 LGHNA and CDR2 YSLEER come from the germline V gene. This CDR3 has 14 residues.

The rearrangement uses TRBV14 and TRBJ2-7. Germline V CDR1 and CDR2: SGHDN, FVKESK. The CDR3 is 14 amino acids. CDR3 amino acids: CASSSPTSPYEQYF.

The chain uses TRBV5-6 and TRBJ2-4; lacking DNA, the TRBD1 call made by TCRdb goes unchecked. The CDR3 is made up of 14 amino acids. Germline V gene data show CDR1 as SGHDT and CDR2 as YYEEEE. CDR3 protein: CASSGDRGGNIQYF.

The chain links TRBV7-6 to TRBJ1-1; as DNA is missing, the TRBD1 call by TCRdb cannot be tested. Germline CDR1 is SGHVS and CDR2 is FNYEAQ. The CDR3 has 16 amino acids. CDR3 sequence reads: CASSLEVDKLNTEAFF.

The genes are TRBV6-5 and TRBJ2-2; TCRdb reports TRBD2, a call that lacks DNA to check it against. The CDR3 has 19 amino acids. CDR1 is MNHEY and CDR2 is SVGAGI in the germline V gene. This CDR3 reads CASRLLAHLRRGYTGELFF.

The gene calls are TRBV6-5 and TRBJ2-7; the D call from TCRdb, TRBD1, cannot be confirmed without DNA. This CDR3 contains 15 residues. The germline V gene has CDR1 MNHEY and CDR2 SVGAGI. The CDR3 loop reads CASRMNREPSYEQYF.

The chain uses TRBV7-7 and TRBJ2-1; TCRdb calls TRBD2, which cannot be checked without DNA. The V gene's germline CDR1 is SSHAT and CDR2 FNYEAQ (reference sequence). The CDR3 spans 16 residues. The CDR3 is CASSPGLAGVDNEQFF.

The chain is built from TRBV20-1 and TRBJ2-2; TCRdb outputs TRBD2, but without DNA this stays unchecked. In germline, CDR1 is DFQATT, CDR2 SNEGSKA (reference sequence). The length of the CDR3 is 16 residues. This chain's CDR3 is CSARDVRGGDTGELFF.